A selection of T cell receptor beta chains follows, all from one sample in a study of human T cells and chemical hapten exposure. MiXCR, run by TCRdb on the RACE reads, gives a single entry per CDR3 protein. This table has 85,000 to 120,000 distinct CDR3 sequences, around 12% appearing once. Sequences were derived from whole blood, sampled in connection with sensitization to the hapten diphenylcyclopropenone (DPC). The receptors stem from a woman in her fifties or sixties with alopecia areata. Some clones in this sample may be carry-over from other donors' samples. The CDR3 runs from the conserved cysteine through the conserved F or W. D genes are given only for firm matches. Some rows mark clone size as missing; the rest say once, few, many or name a class of expanded clone.

TRBJ2-1 TRBV9 many TRBD2 CASSVSLPGWTSGRPHEQFF TGTGCCAGCAGCGTCTCACTCCCTGGTTGGACTAGCGGGAGACCCCATGAGCAGTTCTTC
TRBJ1-5 TRBV12-3/TRBV12-4 few . CASSLFRAGQEPQHF TGTGCCAGCAGTTTATTCCGGGCAGGGCAGGAGCCCCAGCATTTT
TRBJ1-5 TRBV19 . . CASSLRDFNQPQHF TGTGCCAGTAGTCTTCGGGACTTCAATCAGCCCCAGCATTTT
TRBJ1-6 TRBV3-1 . . CASSYGAASTPNSPPHF TGTGCCAGCAGTTACGGGGCCGCGAGTACCCCTAATTCACCCCCCCACTTT
TRBJ2-7 TRBV5-6 . . CASSIYGRTTYEQYF TGTGCCAGCAGCATATACGGGAGAACAACCTACGAGCAGTACTTC
TRBJ2-1 TRBV2 many TRBD2 CASSEGAGGPVSEQFF TGTGCCAGCAGTGAAGGAGCGGGGGGCCCGGTCAGTGAGCAGTTCTTC
TRBJ2-3 TRBV5-1 few . CASSLQGDTDTQYF TGCGCCAGCAGCTTGCAGGGCGACACAGATACGCAGTATTTT
TRBJ2-1 TRBV19 few . CASRGLGDYNEQFF TGTGCCAGTAGGGGTCTAGGGGATTACAATGAGCAGTTCTTC
TRBJ2-7 TRBV28 . TRBD2 CASSFGTSGVGYEQYF TGTGCCAGCAGTTTTGGGACTAGCGGGGTAGGATACGAGCAGTACTTC
TRBJ1-1 TRBV7-9 . TRBD1 CASSLATGGDTEAFF TGTGCCAGCAGCTTAGCAACAGGGGGAGACACTGAAGCTTTCTTT
TRBJ1-4 TRBV7-9 few TRBD1 CASSQQGANEKLFF TGTGCCAGCAGCCAACAGGGGGCTAATGAAAAACTGTTTTTT
TRBJ2-7 TRBV28 many . CASSLGSGGPTYEQYF TGTGCCAGCAGTTTAGGCTCCGGGGGACCAACCTACGAGCAGTACTTC
TRBJ1-2 TRBV20-1 many . CSASPLFANYGYTF TGCAGTGCTAGTCCCCTCTTTGCTAACTATGGCTACACCTTC
TRBJ1-1 TRBV9 few . CASSVVKQGQKEAFF TGTGCCAGCAGCGTAGTTAAACAGGGTCAAAAGGAAGCTTTCTTT
TRBJ2-2 TRBV3-1 . TRBD2 CASSQDRSGGSAGELFF TGTGCCAGCAGCCAAGACCGGAGCGGGGGATCGGCCGGGGAGCTGTTTTTT
TRBJ2-7 TRBV10-2 few TRBD1 CASSDPGGRPNEQYF TGCGCCAGCAGCGATCCAGGGGGCCGACCGAACGAGCAGTACTTC
TRBJ2-7 TRBV28 few . CASSQPFIRDRLSEQYF TGTGCCAGCAGTCAGCCCTTTATCCGAGACAGATTATCCGAGCAGTACTTC
TRBJ1-5 TRBV2 . . CASSEVITYQGLQPQHF TGTGCCAGCAGTGAAGTGATCACCTATCAGGGATTGCAGCCCCAGCATTTT
TRBJ1-5 TRBV12-3/TRBV12-4 many . CASSKGSQPQHF TGTGCCAGCAGCAAGGGGAGCCAGCCCCAGCATTTT
TRBJ2-2 TRBV7-2 . TRBD1 CASGFQGAITGELFF TGTGCCAGCGGTTTCCAGGGGGCGATAACCGGGGAGCTGTTTTTT
TRBJ2-5 TRBV11-2 many . CASSFSREETQYF TGTGCCAGCAGCTTCAGCCGGGAAGAGACCCAGTACTTC
TRBJ2-1 TRBV20-1 few TRBD2 CSARSASGSSYNEQFF TGCAGTGCTAGATCGGCTAGCGGGAGTTCCTACAATGAGCAGTTCTTC
TRBJ2-7 TRBV7-2 . TRBD2 CASSFELGLAGKEQYF TGTGCCAGCAGCTTTGAACTGGGACTAGCGGGAAAAGAGCAGTACTTC
TRBJ2-1 TRBV7-6 . TRBD2 CASSLTAGGNEQFF TGTGCCAGCAGCTTAACAGCGGGAGGCAATGAGCAGTTCTTC
TRBJ2-7 TRBV20-1 . . CSLVQESPYEQYF TGCAGTCTCGTACAGGAGTCACCCTACGAGCAGTACTTC
TRBJ1-1 TRBV28 . . CASGDPLGNTEAFF TGTGCCAGCGGGGACCCTCTCGGGAACACTGAAGCTTTCTTT
TRBJ2-1 TRBV5-4 few TRBD2 CASSPGRVDYNEQFF TGTGCCAGCAGTCCAGGGAGGGTGGACTACAATGAGCAGTTCTTC
TRBJ1-1 TRBV5-1 many . CASSLAGADTEAFF TGCGCCAGCAGCTTGGCGGGGGCGGACACTGAAGCTTTCTTT
TRBJ1-4 TRBV19 few . CASRVAGSPNEKLFF TGTGCCAGTAGAGTGGCGGGGTCCCCTAATGAAAAACTGTTTTTT
TRBJ1-4 TRBV18 many . CASSPQRVDEKLFF TGTGCCAGCTCACCTCAACGGGTAGACGAAAAACTGTTTTTT
TRBJ2-3 TRBV4-1 . . CASSQEFDIRNTQYF TGCGCCAGCAGCCAAGAATTCGATATTAGAAATACGCAGTATTTT
TRBJ2-1 TRBV29-1 . TRBD2 CSLGTSVVQFF TGCAGCTTGGGGACTAGCGTAGTGCAGTTCTTC
TRBJ1-5 TRBV18 many . CASSPAGPESNQPQHF TGTGCCAGCTCACCAGCAGGGCCGGAGAGCAATCAGCCCCAGCATTTT
TRBJ2-7 TRBV18 few TRBD1 CASSLNGQAYEQYF TGTGCCAGCTCACTCAACGGACAGGCCTACGAGCAGTACTTC
TRBJ1-6 TRBV29-1 . TRBD1 CSVRDRRTNSPLHF TGCAGCGTCCGGGACAGAAGGACTAATTCACCCCTCCACTTT
TRBJ2-5 TRBV5-4 . TRBD2 CASSSTSGEETQYF TGTGCCAGCAGCTCGACTAGCGGGGAAGAGACCCAGTACTTC
TRBJ1-6 TRBV14 few . CASSQTGDQSPLHF TGTGCCAGCAGCCAAACCGGGGATCAATCACCCCTCCACTTT
TRBJ1-5 TRBV19 few TRBD1 CASSFGTGVQPQHF TGTGCCAGTAGTTTTGGGACAGGGGTTCAGCCCCAGCATTTT
TRBJ2-7 TRBV28 few . CASSPGGGNEQYF TGTGCCAGCAGTCCCGGTGGGGGGAACGAGCAGTACTTC
TRBJ2-7 TRBV7-2 . TRBD2 CASSPTLLAGGSEQYF TGTGCCAGCAGCCCGACGTTACTAGCGGGGGGTTCCGAGCAGTACTTC
TRBJ1-1 TRBV6-4 . . CASSVRLESEAFF TGTGCCAGCAGTGTCCGGCTTGAGAGTGAAGCTTTCTTT